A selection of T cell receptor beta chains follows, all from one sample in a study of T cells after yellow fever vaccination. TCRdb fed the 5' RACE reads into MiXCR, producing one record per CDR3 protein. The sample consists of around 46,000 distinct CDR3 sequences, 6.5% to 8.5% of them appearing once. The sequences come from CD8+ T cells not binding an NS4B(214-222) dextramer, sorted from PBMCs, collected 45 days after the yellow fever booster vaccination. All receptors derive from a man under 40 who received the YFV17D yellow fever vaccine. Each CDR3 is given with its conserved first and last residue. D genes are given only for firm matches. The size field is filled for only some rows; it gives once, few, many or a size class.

CDR3aa: CASSYSGTASYEQYF; CDR3nt: TGTGCCAGCAGTTACTCCGGGACGGCCTCCTACGAGCAGTACTTC; abundance: many; j_gene: TRBJ2-7; v_gene: TRBV6-5; d_gene: -
CDR3aa: CCAREERLDSGANVLTF; CDR3nt: TGCTGTGCTAGAGAGGAAAGACTGGACTCTGGGGCCAACGTCCTGACTTTC; abundance: few; j_gene: TRBJ2-6; v_gene: TRBV20-1; d_gene: -
CDR3aa: CAISDRRDYNEQFF; CDR3nt: TGTGCCATCAGTGATCGGCGGGACTACAATGAGCAGTTCTTC; abundance: many; j_gene: TRBJ2-1; v_gene: TRBV10-3; d_gene: -
CDR3aa: CASKMGRFNTEAFF; CDR3nt: TGTGCCAGTAAGATGGGCCGGTTTAACACTGAAGCTTTCTTT; abundance: many; j_gene: TRBJ1-1; v_gene: TRBV19; d_gene: -
CDR3aa: CASSLDQETQYF; CDR3nt: TGTGCCAGCAGCTTAGATCAAGAGACCCAGTACTTC; abundance: many; j_gene: TRBJ2-5; v_gene: TRBV11-2; d_gene: -
CDR3aa: CSVEIAGAYNEQFF; CDR3nt: TGCAGCGTTGAAATAGCGGGGGCCTACAATGAGCAGTTCTTC; abundance: many; j_gene: TRBJ2-1; v_gene: TRBV29-1; d_gene: TRBD2
CDR3aa: CASSSGDRPYEQYF; CDR3nt: TGTGCCAGCAGCTCTGGGGACAGACCCTACGAGCAGTACTTC; abundance: many; j_gene: TRBJ2-7; v_gene: TRBV7-2; d_gene: TRBD1
CDR3aa: CASTSNTEAFF; CDR3nt: TGTGCCAGCACCAGCAACACTGAAGCTTTCTTT; abundance: many; j_gene: TRBJ1-1; v_gene: TRBV6-1; d_gene: -
CDR3aa: CASSFPGQETQYF; CDR3nt: TGTGCCAGCAGTTTTCCAGGGCAGGAGACCCAGTACTTC; abundance: many; j_gene: TRBJ2-5; v_gene: TRBV28; d_gene: -
CDR3aa: CSARVWVNEKLFF; CDR3nt: TGCAGTGCTAGGGTTTGGGTTAATGAAAAACTGTTTTTT; abundance: many; j_gene: TRBJ1-4; v_gene: TRBV20-1; d_gene: -
CDR3aa: CASSLAAGPLEPQHF; CDR3nt: TGCGCCAGCAGCTTGGCGGCAGGGCCTTTGGAGCCCCAGCATTTT; abundance: many; j_gene: TRBJ1-5; v_gene: TRBV5-1; d_gene: -
CDR3aa: CASSQATGAEKLFF; CDR3nt: TGTGCCAGCAGCCAAGCTACGGGGGCAGAAAAACTGTTTTTT; abundance: many; j_gene: TRBJ1-4; v_gene: TRBV14; d_gene: -
CDR3aa: CASSFGEGLALYEQYF; CDR3nt: TGCGCCAGCAGCTTCGGAGAGGGACTAGCCCTTTACGAGCAGTACTTC; abundance: many; j_gene: TRBJ2-7; v_gene: TRBV5-1; d_gene: TRBD2
CDR3aa: CASSLGGLAGDWETQYF; CDR3nt: TGTGCCAGCAGCTTAGGTGGACTAGCGGGAGATTGGGAGACCCAGTACTTC; abundance: many; j_gene: TRBJ2-5; v_gene: TRBV7-2; d_gene: TRBD2
CDR3aa: CASSATPLAGDENEQFF; CDR3nt: TGTGCCAGCAGCGCGACCCCGCTAGCGGGAGACGAGAATGAGCAGTTCTTC; abundance: many; j_gene: TRBJ2-1; v_gene: TRBV7-2; d_gene: TRBD2
CDR3aa: CASSAGTGELFF; CDR3nt: TGCGCCAGCAGCGCGGGGACCGGGGAGCTGTTTTTT; abundance: many; j_gene: TRBJ2-2; v_gene: TRBV5-1; d_gene: -
CDR3aa: CASSYLNPATGSYEQYF; CDR3nt: TGTGCCAGCAGTTACCTAAACCCAGCGACCGGCTCCTACGAGCAGTACTTC; abundance: many; j_gene: TRBJ2-7; v_gene: TRBV6-5; d_gene: -
CDR3aa: CASSVEGPAHNEQFF; CDR3nt: TGTGCCAGCAGTGTTGAGGGCCCGGCCCACAATGAGCAGTTCTTC; abundance: many; j_gene: TRBJ2-1; v_gene: TRBV12-3/TRBV12-4; d_gene: -
CDR3aa: CSALWVRGRIYEQYF; CDR3nt: TGCAGCGCCCTGTGGGTTAGGGGGAGGATCTACGAGCAGTACTTC; abundance: many; j_gene: TRBJ2-7; v_gene: TRBV29-1; d_gene: -
CDR3aa: CASSQGEGGHTDTQYF; CDR3nt: TGCGCCAGCAGCCAGGGAGAGGGAGGCCACACAGATACGCAGTATTTT; abundance: many; j_gene: TRBJ2-3; v_gene: TRBV4-3; d_gene: -
CDR3aa: CASSLGFREQETQYF; CDR3nt: TGTGCCAGCAGCTTGGGGTTCCGGGAGCAAGAGACCCAGTACTTC; abundance: few; j_gene: TRBJ2-5; v_gene: TRBV7-9; d_gene: -
CDR3aa: CASSLVAGAEQFF; CDR3nt: TGTGCCAGCAGTTTAGTTGCGGGAGCTGAGCAGTTCTTC; abundance: many; j_gene: TRBJ2-1; v_gene: TRBV12-3/TRBV12-4; d_gene: TRBD2
CDR3aa: CSVQPGTGDEQYF; CDR3nt: TGCAGCGTCCAACCCGGGACAGGCGACGAGCAGTACTTC; abundance: many; j_gene: TRBJ2-7; v_gene: TRBV29-1; d_gene: TRBD1
CDR3aa: CASNGGIAGMETQYF; CDR3nt: TGCGCCAGCAACGGCGGGATAGCGGGAATGGAGACCCAGTACTTC; abundance: many; j_gene: TRBJ2-5; v_gene: TRBV5-1; d_gene: TRBD2
CDR3aa: CASSAGQGSNEKLFF; CDR3nt: TGTGCCAGCAGCGCAGGACAGGGTTCTAATGAAAAACTGTTTTTT; abundance: many; j_gene: TRBJ1-4; v_gene: TRBV9; d_gene: TRBD1
CDR3aa: CASSAYLREGTDTQYF; CDR3nt: TGTGCCAGCAGCGCCTACCTGCGGGAAGGCACAGATACGCAGTATTTT; abundance: -; j_gene: TRBJ2-3; v_gene: TRBV11-2; d_gene: -
CDR3aa: CASSLARNEQYF; CDR3nt: TGCGCCAGCAGCTTGGCCAGGAACGAGCAGTACTTC; abundance: many; j_gene: TRBJ2-7; v_gene: TRBV5-1; d_gene: -
CDR3aa: CASSPARGLGYTF; CDR3nt: TGTGCCAGCAGTCCAGCCAGGGGGCTTGGCTACACCTTC; abundance: many; j_gene: TRBJ1-2; v_gene: TRBV7-9; d_gene: TRBD1
CDR3aa: CASSWPRTSGNNEQFF; CDR3nt: TGTGCCAGCAGCTGGCCCAGGACTAGCGGGAACAATGAGCAGTTCTTC; abundance: few; j_gene: TRBJ2-1; v_gene: TRBV7-9; d_gene: TRBD2
CDR3aa: CASSYSMGGNTGELFF; CDR3nt: TGTGCCAGCAGTTACTCGATGGGAGGGAACACCGGGGAGCTGTTTTTT; abundance: -; j_gene: TRBJ2-2; v_gene: TRBV6-5; d_gene: -
CDR3aa: CASSDRLAGETQYF; CDR3nt: TGTGCCAGCAGTGATAGACTCGCGGGAGAGACCCAGTACTTC; abundance: many; j_gene: TRBJ2-5; v_gene: TRBV25-1; d_gene: -
CDR3aa: CASSSGTGFSYEQYF; CDR3nt: TGTGCCAGCAGCTCCGGGACAGGATTCTCCTACGAGCAGTACTTC; abundance: many; j_gene: TRBJ2-7; v_gene: TRBV28; d_gene: TRBD1
CDR3aa: CASSSAGGGDYQETQYF; CDR3nt: TGTGCCAGCAGCTCCGCAGGGGGTGGGGACTACCAAGAGACCCAGTACTTC; abundance: many; j_gene: TRBJ2-5; v_gene: TRBV7-9; d_gene: -
CDR3aa: CSARDWRTPPSETQYF; CDR3nt: TGCAGTGCTAGAGACTGGCGGACCCCTCCCAGCGAGACCCAGTACTTC; abundance: many; j_gene: TRBJ2-5; v_gene: TRBV20-1; d_gene: -
CDR3aa: CTRSYEQYF; CDR3nt: TGCACCAGAAGCTACGAGCAGTACTTC; abundance: many; j_gene: TRBJ2-7; v_gene: TRBV1; d_gene: -